This passage covers 19 T cell receptor beta chains from one sample sequenced in a study of cytomegalovirus exposure and HLA in healthy donors. It was with 60 Vbeta and 13 Jbeta primers that the PCR ran. TCRdb's table, derived via immunoSEQ multiplex PCR, lists solely in-frame clones and lacks some. The data show 150,000 to 160,000 clones, with around 83% seen just once and roughly 2.3% held by the top ten. The specimen was PBMCs. Receptor source: a woman under 30 in good health and CMV-seronegative.

The chain links TRBV5-1 to TRBJ2-5; 8 bases fit TRBD2. With the DNA end fitting TRBJ2-7 better, the J assignment may be wrong. CDR1 and CDR2 (germline): SGHRS, YFSETQ. This CDR3 comprises 15 residues. The CDR3 nucleotides read TGCGCCAGCAGCCCCAGTCTAGCGGGTATCTACGAGCAGTACTTC. It is translated as CASSPSLAGIYEQYF.

A few counts support this clone. The rearrangement uses TRBV28 and TRBJ1-2; D is uncertain. The V gene's germline CDR1 is MDHEN and CDR2 SYDVKM. The CDR3 sequence is 17 residues long. V was cut by 1 base and J by 6 bases, with 21 bases left in between. This CDR3 reads CASSLSSGAFGSHGYTF. The DNA of the CDR3 is TGTGCCAGCAGTTTATCGAGCGGCGCGTTCGGGTCCCATGGCTACACCTTC.

The chain is built from TRBV30 and TRBJ2-5; possibly TRBD2 for D (5 bases). Germline loops: CDR1 GTSNPN, CDR2 SVGIG (reference sequence). This CDR3 is built from 11 residues. V lost 0 bases and J 11 bases, leaving 10 bases between the germline ends. CDR3 residues: CAWSVQWEQYF. As DNA, the CDR3 is TGTGCCTGGAGTGTACAGTGGGAGCAGTACTTC.

This sequence joins TRBV5-1 and TRBJ1-5; TRBD1 agrees at 7 bases. In germline, CDR1 is SGHRS, CDR2 YFSETQ. The CDR3 has 15 residues. Trimming at V came to 0 bases and at J to 4 bases, leaving 4 bases not matched to a gene. The DNA for the CDR3 is TGCGCCAGCAGCTTGGGCGACAGGGTGAATCAGCCCCAGCATTTT. Protein: CASSLGDRVNQPQHF.

The chain combines TRBV9 with TRBJ1-2; 8 bases match TRBD1. J lost 8 bases, V lost 3 bases, and 18 bases had no gene match. Per germline, CDR1 SGDLS and CDR2 YYNGEE. This CDR3 is 17 amino acids long. CDR3 region: CASSGAQPSRGPRGYTF. The CDR3 nucleotides read TGTGCCAGCAGCGGAGCCCAGCCTTCCAGGGGGCCGCGGGGCTACACCTTC.

This clone was seen only a few times. The V gene is TRBV5-6, the J gene TRBJ2-7; D unclear. Trimming removed 2 bases at V and 3 bases at J, with 15 bases between. CDR3 length: 15 residues. Germline loops: CDR1 SGHDT, CDR2 YYEEEE. The CDR3 protein is CASSFRPQTVYEQYF. CDR3 DNA: TGTGCCAGCAGCTTCCGTCCACAAACCGTCTACGAGCAGTACTTC.

The chain is built from TRBV28 and TRBJ1-2; D is uncertain. With 2 bases removed from V and 3 bases from J, the gap between germline ends came to 7 bases. Germline V CDR1 and CDR2: MDHEN, SYDVKM. This CDR3 is built from 13 residues. The CDR3 region is CASSLKSDYGYTF. The CDR3 bases are TGTGCCAGCAGTTTAAAGTCAGACTATGGCTACACCTTC.

The chain has TRBV2 and TRBJ2-5; D possibly corresponds to TRBD2 (5 bases). CDR1 and CDR2 (germline): SNHLY, FYNNEI. The V end lost 0 bases, the J end lost 7 bases, and 9 bases lay between the germline ends. The CDR3 covers 13 residues. The CDR3 is CASSEAPRGTQYF. The CDR3 DNA reads as TGTGCCAGCAGTGAAGCACCACGGGGGACCCAGTACTTC.

The V gene is TRBV4-1, the J gene TRBJ1-2; possibly TRBD1 for D (6 bases). The V and J ends lost 2 bases and 0 bases respectively, with 22 bases between them. The CDR3 sequence is 19 residues long. Looked up from germline, CDR1 is MGHRA and CDR2 is YSYEKL. In DNA form, the CDR3 reads TGCGCCAGCAGCCAACAAGTGGGGAGTCAGGGGAGCACTAACTATGGCTACACCTTC. Encoded protein: CASSQQVGSQGSTNYGYTF.

This clone was counted a few times. The V and J genes are TRBV21-1 and TRBJ1-6. TRBV21-1 counts as a pseudogene. CDR3 length: 15 residues. CDR3 in DNA: TGTGCCAGCAGCAAAAAGCTCCCCGGGAATTCACCCCTCCACTTT. This codes for CASSKKLPGNSPLHF.

The chain is built from TRBV4-3 and TRBJ2-3; 14 bases are shared with TRBD2. Trimming took 0 bases from V and 2 from J; bases not matched to a gene: 13. Looked up from germline, CDR1 is LGHNA and CDR2 is YSLEER. The CDR3 is made up of 21 amino acids. This CDR3 is CASSQDRLGLAGEESTDTQYF. CDR3 coding DNA: TGCGCCAGCAGCCAAGATCGGCTGGGACTAGCGGGGGAAGAATCCACAGATACGCAGTATTTT.

V is TRBV5-1 and J is TRBJ2-3, with 7 bases identical to TRBD2. V shed 4 bases and J 2 bases; nucleotides not matched to a gene: 1. CDR3 length: 13 residues. Germline-derived CDR1 and CDR2 are SGHRS and YFSETQ. CDR3 in amino acids: CASSRDYTDTQYF. The CDR3 DNA follows: TGCGCCAGCAGCAGGGACTACACAGATACGCAGTATTTT. The whole variable domain, filled in from reference TRBV5-1 and TRBJ2-3, reads KAGVTQTPRYLIKTRGQQVTLSCSPISGHRSVSWYQQTPGQGLQFLFEYFSETQRNKGNFPGRFSGRQFSNSRSEMNVSTLELGDSALYLCASSRDYTDTQYFGPGTRLTVL.

This chain joins TRBV7-9 and TRBJ2-5; 7 nucleotides line up with TRBD1. The germline CDR1 and CDR2 sequences are SEHNR and FQNEAQ (reference sequence). The CDR3 runs 16 residues. V lost 2 bases, J lost 3 bases, and 9 bases stayed unmatched. In nucleotides, the CDR3 is TGTGCCAGCAGCTTAATAGGGGGCAGCCAGAAAGAGACCCAGTACTTC. Translation gives CASSLIGGSQKETQYF.

The V gene is TRBV19, the J gene TRBJ1-5; possible D gene TRBD1, 5 bases. Germline V gene lookup returns CDR1 LNHDA and CDR2 SQIVND (reference sequence). The CDR3 contains 17 residues. Deletions cut 7 bases from V and 9 bases from J, with 28 bases between. CDR3 loop: CASILGDGGTFGWPQHF. As DNA, the CDR3 is TGTGCCAGTATCTTGGGGGACGGAGGGACTTTCGGATGGCCCCAGCATTTT.

The chain employs TRBV5-1 and TRBJ2-3, with D possibly TRBD1 on 6 matching bases. This CDR3 spans 15 amino acids. From germline, CDR1 is SGHRS and CDR2 YFSETQ. With 7 bases removed from V and 2 bases from J, the gap between germline ends came to 17 bases. The CDR3 reads CASGLAKGDTDTQYF. The CDR3 nucleotides read TGCGCCAGCGGATTGGCGAAGGGGGACACAGATACGCAGTATTTT.

The rearrangement links TRBV27 to TRBJ2-2, with unresolved D. Trimming left V 5 bases short and J 4 bases short, with 14 bases between. CDR3 length: 15 amino acids. Per the germline V gene, CDR1 is MNHEY and CDR2 is SMNVEV (reference sequence). CDR3 DNA sequence: TGTGCCAGCAGTCTCCTTACGTACGGCACCGGGGAGCTGTTTTTT. It yields the protein CASSLLTYGTGELFF.

Here the CDR3 reads CASSEGGGTLTDTQYF. The DNA of the CDR3 is TGTGCCAGCAGTGAAGGCGGGGGGACCCTCACAGATACGCAGTATTTT. The chain is built from TRBV6-1 and TRBJ2-3; 8 nucleotides agree with TRBD2. V was pared by 1 base and J by 2 bases, with 5 bases of the junction left unmatched. Germline V gives CDR1 MNHNS, CDR2 SASEGT. CDR3 size: 16 residues.

The chain recombines TRBV7-2 with TRBJ1-6; 9 bases are a match to TRBD1. The J segment lost 8 bases and the V segment lost 6 bases, leaving 8 bases of the junction unmatched. The CDR3 runs to 15 residues. Germline CDR1 is SGHTA and CDR2 is FQGNSA. The CDR3 nucleotides read TGTGCCAGCAGTTTTAGGCGGGACAGGGATTCACCCCTCCACTTT. Its translation is CASSFRRDRDSPLHF.

The chain joins TRBV7-8 to TRBJ2-1; a possible D gene is TRBD2 (6 bases). The CDR3 length is 17 residues. Trimming removed 0 bases from V and 3 bases from J, with 15 bases in between. Germline V lookup: CDR1 SGHVS, CDR2 FQNEAQ. The CDR3 DNA sequence: TGTGCCAGCAGCTTAGCGGAGGGGCGGCGGGGCTACAATGAGCAGTTCTTC. This codes for CASSLAEGRRGYNEQFF. Full variable domain (remainder filled in from reference TRBV7-8 and TRBJ2-1): GAGVSQSPRYKVAKRGQDVALRCDPISGHVSLFWYQQALGQGPEFLTYFQNEAQLDKSGLPSDRFFAERPEGSVSTLKIQRTQQEDSAVYLCASSLAEGRRGYNEQFFGPGTRLTVL.